These T cell receptor beta chains were read from a single sample in a study of T cell changes during pregnancy in multiple sclerosis. TCRdb keeps only in-frame clones here, not all; method: immunoSEQ multiplex PCR. The sample includes 100,000 or so clones, around 94% seen only once; the top ten take approximately 1.2%. Sequences were derived from peripheral blood, sampled in the second trimester of pregnancy. These TCRs come from a female donor with multiple sclerosis, enrolled in a pregnancy study. Each CDR3 is given with its conserved first and last residue. Fields, in order: J gene, V gene, CDR3 protein.

TRBJ2-7,TRBV2,CASKLGTSSDEQYF
TRBJ2-1,TRBV7-6,CASSLVPSSGEQFF
TRBJ2-2,TRBV2,CASSLPRDRVSNTGELFF
TRBJ2-7,TRBV4-1,CASSQDQAASGGYEQYF
TRBJ2-1,TRBV9,CASSVATLGQGAYNEQFF
TRBJ2-1,TRBV10-1,CASSESGVNEQFF
TRBJ1-1,TRBV19,CASSRVAVLTEAFF
TRBJ1-3,TRBV9,CASSDDRTSSGNTIYF
TRBJ1-4,TRBV19,CASSMGQSNEKLFF
TRBJ1-4,TRBV5-4,CASSLGGGDNEKLFF
TRBJ1-2,TRBV11-2,CASSPTGFGYTF
TRBJ1-1,TRBV29-1,CSVQGRANTEAFF
TRBJ1-4,TRBV5-1,CASSLGQGRAEKLFF
TRBJ2-2,TRBV9,CASSVGQGLTGELFF
TRBJ2-2,TRBV10-2,CASSELASVNTGELFF
TRBJ2-7,TRBV5-4,CASTPGVAEGEFSYEQYF
TRBJ1-2,TRBV2,CASSETGPYGYTF
TRBJ1-1,TRBV28,CASSSSGQGAEAFF
TRBJ2-5,TRBV6-1,CASSDEGLAGLQETQYF
TRBJ2-2,TRBV5-1,CASSLRGAAGGITGELFF
TRBJ1-1,TRBV5-1,CASSLQGAQDEAFF
TRBJ2-7,TRBV2,CAIHRENYEQYF
TRBJ2-1,TRBV10-3,CAISDLAGAGDEQFF
TRBJ2-7,TRBV23-1,CASSPRAGDEQYF
TRBJ1-3,TRBV18,CASSPSGQGHTGNTIYF
TRBJ2-7,TRBV6-4,CASSEGPRGKQYF
TRBJ1-1,TRBV4-1,CASRNTGATEAFF
TRBJ1-1,TRBV7-9,CASSLGNRGETEAFF
TRBJ1-5,TRBV19,CASSLLLGRKGSNQPQHF
TRBJ1-4,TRBV27,CASRSGTGVEKLFF
TRBJ1-2,TRBV18,CASSPLGQPQGYPHGYTF
TRBJ2-7,TRBV5-1,CASSFSTSGATGEQYF
TRBJ1-2,TRBV25-1,CASSGAYGYTF
TRBJ1-1,TRBV7-8,CASSVTGGVAEAFF
TRBJ1-1,TRBV7-3,CASSSDGNTEAFF
TRBJ1-4,TRBV27,CASSFGTGVGEKLFF
TRBJ1-2,TRBV7-9,CASSSNTNYGYTF
TRBJ2-3,TRBV6-4,CASSDRRDGTDTQYF
TRBJ2-6,TRBV5-1,CASGPGDFSGANVLTF
TRBJ1-4,TRBV19,CASSIGTANEKLFF
TRBJ1-5,TRBV7-9,CASKGHPNQPQHF
TRBJ1-2,TRBV7-3,CASSFKGGTGGAFGGYTF
TRBJ1-4,TRBV5-4,CASSLYGGQNEKLFF
TRBJ2-2,TRBV5-1,CASNSGVVGELFF
TRBJ1-3,TRBV2,CASSEAETGRLSGNTIYF
TRBJ2-2,TRBV5-4,CASSLVAGNTGELFF
TRBJ1-5,TRBV5-8,CASSSTGVSNQPQHF
TRBJ2-5,TRBV27,CASSFREGTQYF
TRBJ2-1,TRBV5-1,CASSLDYGGAGSYNEQFF
TRBJ1-2,TRBV18,CASSGGGLPTNYGYTF
TRBJ2-7,TRBV10-1,CASSEGTSGSPYEQYF
TRBJ2-7,TRBV27,CASSKAVTSYEQYF
TRBJ1-2,TRBV18,CASSPRGLGAYGYTF
TRBJ2-1,TRBV5-1,CASSTPGTSGPLDNEQFF
TRBJ1-1,TRBV5-1,CASGYRETTTEAFF
TRBJ1-2,TRBV5-4,CASSLEANYGYTF
TRBJ1-1,TRBV6-5,CASRTGGGTFF